The 8 T cell receptor beta chains presented below share a single source sample, sequenced in a study of T cell changes during pregnancy in multiple sclerosis. Some clones are missing from TCRdb's copy, which holds only in-frame ones; the method was immunoSEQ multiplex PCR. The data hold under 95,000 clones, with approximately 92% observed a single time. Sequencing used peripheral blood, obtained after pregnancy. Receptors originate from a female donor with multiple sclerosis, enrolled in a pregnancy study.

This sequence joins TRBV6-6 and TRBJ1-4, with D possibly matching TRBD1 (5 bases). The CDR3 has 16 residues. Trimming cost V 0 bases and J 6 bases, with 14 bases left between them. Looked up from germline, CDR1 is MNHNY and CDR2 is SVGAGI (reference sequence). CDR3 sequence reads: CASSYSQWGGDEKLFF. CDR3 sequence (DNA): TGTGCCAGCAGTTACTCCCAGTGGGGGGGGGATGAAAAACTGTTTTTT.

The genes are TRBV2 and TRBJ2-1, with a tentative D call TRBD1 (6 bases). The CDR3 length is 14 residues. Germline V lookup: CDR1 SNHLY, CDR2 FYNNEI. The ends were cut back, 1 base at V and 7 bases at J, with 11 bases in the middle. CDR3 coding DNA: TGTGCCAGCAGTGAAGATCAGGGGTGGAATGAGCAGTTCTTC. This translates into CASSEDQGWNEQFF.

The chain combines TRBV4-3 with TRBJ1-2; tentative D call: TRBD1 (5 bases). CDR1 and CDR2 (germline): LGHNA, YSLEER. This CDR3 spans 15 amino acids. V dropped 0 bases and J dropped 4 bases, with 12 bases sitting between them. CDR3: CASSQEGQGGYGYTF. The DNA for the CDR3 is TGCGCCAGCAGCCAAGAAGGCCAGGGCGGCTATGGCTACACCTTC.

The V call is TRBV10-3, the J call TRBJ2-7; D is undetermined. Germline V gene data show CDR1 as ENHRY and CDR2 as SYGVKD. V was cut by 1 base and J by 2 bases, with 9 bases left in between. The CDR3 is made up of 14 amino acids. The CDR3 nucleotides read TGTGCCATCAGTGAGTTCGAGGAGACCTACGAGCAGTACTTC. Protein sequence: CAISEFEETYEQYF.

V is TRBV27 and J is TRBJ2-1; 7 bases are shared with TRBD2. This CDR3 has 15 residues. The germline gives CDR1 MNHEY, CDR2 SMNVEV (reference sequence). Germline trimming cut 6 bases from V and 4 bases from J; bases unmatched to any gene: 9. CDR3 coding DNA: TGTGCCAGCAGGTACGGGGCGGGGGTATACAATGAGCAGTTCTTC. It specifies CASRYGAGVYNEQFF.

This sequence joins TRBV11-3 and TRBJ2-1; no firm D call. Between the trimmed V and J ends, which lost 5 bases and 4 bases, there was a span of 6 bases. Germline V lookup: CDR1 SGHNT, CDR2 YENEEA. The CDR3 is 12 amino acids. CDR3 DNA sequence: TGTGCCAGCAGCCAAACATACAATGAGCAGTTCTTC. It specifies CASSQTYNEQFF. Supplemented by reference TRBV11-3 and TRBJ2-1, the full variable domain reads EAGVVQSPRYKIIEKKQPVAFWCNPISGHNTLYWYLQNLGQGPELLIRYENEEAVDDSQLPKDRFSAERLKGVDSTLKIQPAELGDSAVYLCASSQTYNEQFFGPGTRLTVL.

This clone has more than one count but fewer than ten. CDR3 DNA sequence: TGTGCCAGCAGTGAAGTCGGGACTGGTGCTAATCAGCCCCAGCATTTT. Residues: CASSEVGTGANQPQHF. The rearrangement joins TRBV2 to TRBJ1-5; D perhaps matches TRBD1 (5 bases). Trimming cost V 1 base and J 4 bases, with 14 bases left between them. The germline CDR1 and CDR2 sequences are SNHLY and FYNNEI. The CDR3 consists of 16 residues. The full variable domain, rest sourced from reference TRBV2 and TRBJ1-5, is EPEVTQTPSHQVTQMGQEVILRCVPISNHLYFYWYRQILGQKVEFLVSFYNNEISEKSEIFDDQFSVERPDGSNFTLKIRSTKLEDSAMYFCASSEVGTGANQPQHFGDGTRLSIL.

The gene calls are TRBV27 and TRBJ2-3, with TRBD1 as a possible D gene (5 bases). V was clipped by 4 bases and J by 2 bases, with 10 bases between them. The CDR3 is 14 residues long. Germline CDR1 and CDR2: MNHEY and SMNVEV (reference sequence). Here the CDR3 reads CASSWGTYTDTQYF. Written as DNA, the CDR3 is TGTGCCAGCAGTTGGGGCACCTACACAGATACGCAGTATTTT.